This TCR beta chain is from a study of T cells in Graves' hyperthyroidism and ophthalmopathy. Amplification of TCR beta CDR3 regions was performed using RNA transcripts as template. First-round RT-PCR with HTBI primers amplified the TCR CDR3 region. One entry per CDR3 protein results from TCRdb running MiXCR on the multiplex PCR reads. The data show roughly 280,000 distinct CDR3 sequences, roughly 22% seen once. This clonotype has a handful of counts. V lost 3 bases, J lost 4 bases, and 16 bases lay in between. Germline assignment: CDR1 MDHEN and CDR2 SYDVKM. This CDR3 is 17 amino acids long. Sequencing was carried out using blood. This receptor was obtained from a man aged 25 to 40 with Graves' ophthalmopathy. This chain uses TRBV28 with TRBJ2-6; tentatively, D is TRBD1 (6 bases). The CDR3 DNA reads as TGTGCCAGCAGTTTTTGGGGGCTGGGGGTCGGGGCCAACGTCCTGACTTTC. Translating it yields CASSFWGLGVGANVLTF.